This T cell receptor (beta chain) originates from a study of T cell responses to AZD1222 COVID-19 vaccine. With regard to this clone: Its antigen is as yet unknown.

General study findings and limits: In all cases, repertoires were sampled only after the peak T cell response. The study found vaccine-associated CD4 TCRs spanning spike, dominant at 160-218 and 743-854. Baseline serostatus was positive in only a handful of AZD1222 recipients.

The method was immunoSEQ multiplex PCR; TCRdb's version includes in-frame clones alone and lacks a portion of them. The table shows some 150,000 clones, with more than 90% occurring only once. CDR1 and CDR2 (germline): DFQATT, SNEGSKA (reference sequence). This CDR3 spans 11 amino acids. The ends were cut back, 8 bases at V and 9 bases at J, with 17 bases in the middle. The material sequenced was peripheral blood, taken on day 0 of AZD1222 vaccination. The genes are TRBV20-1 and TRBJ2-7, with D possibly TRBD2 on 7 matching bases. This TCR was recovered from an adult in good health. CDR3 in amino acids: CSPGGGNVQYF. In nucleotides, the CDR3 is TGCAGTCCGGGGGGCGGGAATGTGCAGTACTTC.